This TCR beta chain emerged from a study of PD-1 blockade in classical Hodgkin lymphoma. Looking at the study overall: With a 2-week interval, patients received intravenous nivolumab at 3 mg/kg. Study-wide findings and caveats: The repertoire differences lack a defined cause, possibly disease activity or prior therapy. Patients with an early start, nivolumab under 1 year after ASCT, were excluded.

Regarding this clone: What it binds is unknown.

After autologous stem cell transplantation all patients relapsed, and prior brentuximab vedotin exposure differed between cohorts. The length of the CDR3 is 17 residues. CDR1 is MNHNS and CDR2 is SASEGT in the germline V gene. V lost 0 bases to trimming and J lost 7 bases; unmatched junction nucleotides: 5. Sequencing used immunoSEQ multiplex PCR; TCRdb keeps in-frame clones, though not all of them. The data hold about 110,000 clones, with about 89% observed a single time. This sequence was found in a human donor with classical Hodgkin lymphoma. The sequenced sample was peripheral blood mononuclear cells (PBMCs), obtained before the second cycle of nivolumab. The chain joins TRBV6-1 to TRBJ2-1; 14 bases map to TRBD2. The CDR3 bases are TGTGCCAGCAGTGAAGCAAGGACTAGCGGGAGGATTAATGAGCAGTTCTTC. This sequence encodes CASSEARTSGRINEQFF.